These 10 T cell receptor beta chains share one sample of origin, sequenced in a study of shared clonotypes between healthy human individuals. Profiling relied on immunoSEQ multiplex PCR, and the TCRdb table lists in-frame clones only, not all of them. Seen here are 950,000 to 1,100,000 clones, 78% observed once, and the top ten hold 0.5% to 0.65%. Sequenced material: memory CD4+ T cells from PBMCs. Subset reported: CD45RA-negative fraction. These receptors originate from a man in his late teens or twenties in good health. Some clones in this sample may be carry-over from other donors' samples.

V and J are TRBV5-1 and TRBJ2-3, with 7 bases fitting TRBD1. Trimming took 1 base from V and 3 from J; bases not matched to a gene: 2. Germline assignment: CDR1 SGHRS and CDR2 YFSETQ. The CDR3 contains 14 residues. The CDR3 loop is CASSLQGETDTQYF. The CDR3 bases are TGCGCCAGCAGCTTGCAGGGGGAGACAGATACGCAGTATTTT.

The chain is built from TRBV7-3 and TRBJ2-6, with D uncertain. Germline CDR1 SGHTA, CDR2 FQGTGA. Between the trimmed V and J ends, which lost 5 bases and 0 bases, there was a span of 11 bases. This CDR3 is 16 amino acids long. The DNA of the CDR3 is TGTGCCAGCAGCCCCCCTTTGGCCTCTGGGGCCAACGTCCTGACTTTC. It is translated as CASSPPLASGANVLTF.

The chain joins TRBV28 to TRBJ2-1; 10 bases agree with TRBD2. This CDR3 has 14 amino acids. Trimming at V came to 6 bases and at J to 2 bases, leaving 1 base not matched to a gene. Germline CDR1 MDHEN, CDR2 SYDVKM. The DNA for the CDR3 is TGTGCCAGCAGGCTAGCGGGGGCCTACAATGAGCAGTTCTTC. Translated: CASRLAGAYNEQFF.

As for this clone: This CDR3 is also generated by other DNA sequences in the sample. The V call is TRBV30, the J call TRBJ2-5; D uncertain. The CDR3 consists of 11 residues. CDR1 GTSNPN and CDR2 SVGIG come from the germline V gene (reference sequence). V was pared by 0 bases and J by 11 bases, with 10 bases between. The CDR3 loop reads CAWSVTLEQYF. Here the CDR3 DNA reads TGTGCCTGGAGTGTAACCCTAGAGCAGTACTTC. Full variable domain (remainder filled in from reference TRBV30 and TRBJ2-5): SQTIHQWPATLVQPVGSPLSLECTVEGTSNPNLYWYRQAAGRGLQLLFYSVGIGQISSEVPQNLSASRPQDRQFILSSKKLLLSDSGFYLCAWSVTLEQYFGPGTRLLVL.

The gene calls are TRBV6-6 and TRBJ2-5, with D possibly being TRBD1 or TRBD2 (5 bases each). Looked up from germline, CDR1 is MNHNY and CDR2 is SVGAGI (reference sequence). V lost 5 bases, J lost 2 bases, and 12 bases lay in between. The CDR3 is 14 amino acids. The CDR3 nucleotides are TGTGCCAGCAGTGATACCGGGACGCAAGAGACCCAGTACTTC. Translation gives CASSDTGTQETQYF.

The chain combines TRBV7-2 with TRBJ2-7; no clear D gene. The CDR3 spans 14 residues. The germline V and J ends were trimmed by 3 bases and 0 bases, with 9 bases remaining between them. CDR1 and CDR2 from the germline V gene are SGHTA and FQGNSA. The CDR3 sequence: CASSFTSVSYEQYF. The CDR3 DNA sequence: TGTGCCAGCAGCTTTACTTCAGTCTCCTACGAGCAGTACTTC.

V gene TRBV28 combines with J gene TRBJ1-1; D gene ambiguous. The CDR3 extends over 16 amino acids. Germline V gene data show CDR1 as MDHEN and CDR2 as SYDVKM. V lost 7 bases and J 10 bases, leaving 28 bases between the germline ends. The CDR3 coding sequence is TGTGCCAGCATTCCCCCCGACGGGAGAGATGCCTTGGGAGCTTTCTTT. This encodes CASIPPDGRDALGAFF. The full variable domain, rest sourced from reference TRBV28 and TRBJ1-1, is DVKVTQSSRYLVKRTGEKVFLECVQDMDHENMFWYRQDPGLGLRLIYFSYDVKMKEKGDIPEGYSVSREKKERFSLILESASTNQTSMYLCASIPPDGRDALGAFFGQGTRLTVV.

This clone has just a few counts. Other DNA sequences of this sample code for an identical CDR3. The rearrangement links TRBV29-1 to TRBJ1-1, with unresolved D. V lost 6 bases, J lost 3 bases, and 8 bases lay in between. This CDR3 comprises 11 residues. The germline V gene encodes CDR1 SQVTM and CDR2 ANQGSEA. The CDR3 bases are TGCAGCGTGGTCGGGTACACTGAAGCTTTCTTT. It translates to CSVVGYTEAFF.

This chain joins TRBV7-9 and TRBJ2-3; TRBD2 might be the D (5 bases). Trimming took 1 base from V and 3 from J, leaving 11 bases between them. The CDR3 length is 15 residues. Germline CDR1 and CDR2: SEHNR and FQNEAQ (reference sequence). CDR3 residues: CASSLVNGGTDTQYF. The CDR3 nucleotides read TGTGCCAGCAGCTTAGTGAACGGAGGAACAGATACGCAGTATTTT.

The V call is TRBV5-1, the J call TRBJ2-7; possible D gene TRBD2, 6 bases. Germline CDR1 SGHRS, CDR2 YFSETQ. V lost 2 bases, J lost 4 bases, and 13 bases lay in between. This CDR3 is built from 14 residues. The CDR3 loop reads CASSFGAGTYEQYF. The DNA of the CDR3 is TGCGCCAGCAGCTTTGGTGCAGGGACTTACGAGCAGTACTTC.